Listed here are 9 T cell receptor beta chains from one sample, sequenced in a study of blood T cell repertoires in COVID-19. Here immunoSEQ multiplex PCR was the method, and the copy in TCRdb shows in-frame clones only, minus some. The table has around 55,000 clones, roughly 85% seen once. Material: peripheral blood. These receptor sequences come from a human donor in a cohort sampled during active COVID-19.

This sequence joins TRBV28 and TRBJ2-1, with 8 bases matching TRBD2. CDR1 and CDR2 from the germline V gene are MDHEN and SYDVKM. This CDR3 is built from 14 residues. J lost 8 bases, V lost 2 bases, and 5 bases had no gene match. The CDR3 bases are TGTGCCAGCAGTTTAAGGGGACTAGTTGATGAGCAGTTCTTC. This encodes CASSLRGLVDEQFF.

Only one count was recorded for this clone. V usage is TRBV4-3 and J usage is TRBJ2-7, with D unresolved. The V end was cut by 0 bases, the J end by 2 bases, with 8 bases between. The length of the CDR3 is 14 residues. CDR1 and CDR2 from the germline V gene are LGHNA and YSLEER. DNA of the CDR3: TGCGCCAGCAGCCAAGAAAACCTACCCTACGAGCAGTACTTC. Translation: CASSQENLPYEQYF.

This sequence joins TRBV29-1 and TRBJ2-6; 9 positions match TRBD1. The CDR3 is 21 amino acids. From germline, CDR1 is SQVTM and CDR2 ANQGSEA. After removal of 4 bases from V and 0 bases from J, the junction contained 19 bases not matched to a gene. CDR3 in amino acids: CSVARAGTGISSPSGANVLTF. The CDR3 nucleotides are TGCAGCGTTGCCCGCGCCGGGACAGGGATCAGCTCACCCTCTGGGGCCAACGTCCTGACTTTC.

V and J are TRBV19 and TRBJ2-3; TRBD2 might be the D (5 bases). This CDR3 is 16 amino acids long. V lost 5 bases, J lost 1 base, and 16 bases lay in between. Germline loops: CDR1 LNHDA, CDR2 SQIVND (reference sequence). In DNA form, the CDR3 reads TGTGCCAGTAGTGGACTCGGCCCCGGGGGCACAGATACGCAGTATTTT. Translating it yields CASSGLGPGGTDTQYF.

The genes are TRBV19 and TRBJ1-1; 7 bases are shared with TRBD1. Losses at the gene ends were 7 bases for V and 0 bases for J; bases not matched to a gene: 5. The CDR3 covers 14 residues. CDR1 and CDR2 (germline): LNHDA, SQIVND (reference sequence). The CDR3 sequence is CASTVQGMNTEAFF. CDR3 coding DNA: TGTGCCAGTACAGTACAGGGGATGAACACTGAAGCTTTCTTT.

Only a few counts were recorded for this clone. Other DNA variants within this sample encode the same CDR3. The chain joins TRBV7-2 to TRBJ1-1, with D possibly matching TRBD1 (6 bases). Germline V gene lookup returns CDR1 SGHTA and CDR2 FQGNSA. Trimming shortened V by 3 bases and J by 1 base, and 6 bases separated the two germline ends. The CDR3 has 13 residues. CDR3 sequence: CASSLDRNTEAFF. The CDR3 DNA reads TGTGCCAGCAGCTTGGACAGGAACACTGAAGCTTTCTTT.

The genes are TRBV5-1 and TRBJ1-3, with D hard to call. V lost 0 bases and J 2 bases, leaving 12 bases between the germline ends. In germline, CDR1 is SGHRS, CDR2 YFSETQ. The CDR3 is 16 residues long. CDR3 protein: CASSLARPRAGNTIYF. The CDR3 region has the DNA TGCGCCAGCAGCTTGGCCAGGCCAAGAGCTGGAAACACCATATATTTT.

J is TRBJ2-7 and V is TRBV2, with D possibly TRBD1 on 5 matching bases. Trimming shortened V by 5 bases and J by 0 bases, and 11 bases separated the two germline ends. Germline assignment: CDR1 SNHLY and CDR2 FYNNEI. The CDR3 spans 14 residues. The CDR3 spells CASSQTESSYEQYF. The CDR3 DNA is TGTGCCAGCAGTCAGACAGAGAGCTCCTACGAGCAGTACTTC.

This clone was seen a handful of times. V gene TRBV28 combines with J gene TRBJ1-5, with TRBD1 matching over 9 bases. The length of the CDR3 is 16 residues. Losses at the gene ends were 4 bases for V and 4 bases for J; bases not matched to a gene: 8. CDR1 and CDR2 from the germline V gene are MDHEN and SYDVKM. This chain's CDR3 is CASSSLQGAWNQPQHF. The CDR3 region has the DNA TGTGCCAGCAGTTCACTACAGGGGGCTTGGAATCAGCCCCAGCATTTT.